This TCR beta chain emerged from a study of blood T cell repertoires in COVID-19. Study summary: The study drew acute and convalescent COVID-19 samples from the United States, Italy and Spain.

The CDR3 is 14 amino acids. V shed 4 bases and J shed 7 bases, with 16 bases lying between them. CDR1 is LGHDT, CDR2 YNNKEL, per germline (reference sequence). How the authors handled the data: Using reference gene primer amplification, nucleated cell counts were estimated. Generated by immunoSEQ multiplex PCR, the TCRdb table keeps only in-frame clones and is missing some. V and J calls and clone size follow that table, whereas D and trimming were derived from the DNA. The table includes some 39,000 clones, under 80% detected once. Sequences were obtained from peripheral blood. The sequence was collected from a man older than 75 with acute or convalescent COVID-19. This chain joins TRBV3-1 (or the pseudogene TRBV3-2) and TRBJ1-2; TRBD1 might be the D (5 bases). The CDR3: CASSPRQGYPGYTF. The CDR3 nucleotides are TGTGCCAGCAGCCCCCGCCAGGGATACCCTGGCTACACCTTC.